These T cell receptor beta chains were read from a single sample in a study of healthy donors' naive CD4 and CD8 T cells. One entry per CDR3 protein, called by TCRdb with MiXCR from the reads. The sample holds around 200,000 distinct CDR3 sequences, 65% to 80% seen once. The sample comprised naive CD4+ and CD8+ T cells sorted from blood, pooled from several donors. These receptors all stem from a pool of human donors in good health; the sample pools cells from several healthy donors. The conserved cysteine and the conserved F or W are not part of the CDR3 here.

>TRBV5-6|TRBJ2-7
ASSLPIVHEQY
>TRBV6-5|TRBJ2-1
ASRQEGGYGEQF
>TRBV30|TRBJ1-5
AWSGTAQGAQH
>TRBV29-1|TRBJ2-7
SVERDRGGEQY
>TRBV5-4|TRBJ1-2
ASRPTGEDGYT
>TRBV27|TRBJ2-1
ASSLRQFGNEQF
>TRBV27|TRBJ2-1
ASSRLAVNNEQF
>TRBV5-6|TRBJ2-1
ASSLGRSPYNEQF
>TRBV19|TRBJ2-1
ASSIGLAGGFVLNEQF
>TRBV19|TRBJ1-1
ASRTARNTEAF
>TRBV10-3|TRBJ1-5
AISAAGDGNQPQH
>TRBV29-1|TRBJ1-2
SAEGPASYGYT
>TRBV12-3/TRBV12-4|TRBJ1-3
ASRQGTGNTIY
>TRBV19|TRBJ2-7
ASSPTGLGYYEQY
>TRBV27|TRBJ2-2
ASSFTAYNTGELF
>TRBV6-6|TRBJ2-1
ASSTGLAGPYNEQF
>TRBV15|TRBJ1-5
ATSSTGQPQH
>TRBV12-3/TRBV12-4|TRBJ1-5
ASSRQAGSNQPQH
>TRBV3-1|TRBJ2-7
ASSQVTGAFYEQY
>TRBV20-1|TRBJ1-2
SASIQGEGYT
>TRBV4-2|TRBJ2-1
ASSQEDRGNEQF
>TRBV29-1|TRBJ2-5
SVEVLTWTSGRQTQY
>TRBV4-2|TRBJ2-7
ASSLGTSGFMEQY
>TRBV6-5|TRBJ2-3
ASSLGWTDTQY
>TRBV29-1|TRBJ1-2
SVEGQGNYGYT
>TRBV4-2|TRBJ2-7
ASSQDLPTFFYEQY
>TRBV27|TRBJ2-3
ASTGLAGDGTDTQY
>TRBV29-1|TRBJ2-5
SVAGGETQY
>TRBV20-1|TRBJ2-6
SARDLSGRASGANVLT
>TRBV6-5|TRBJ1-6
ASSYSGVYNSPLH
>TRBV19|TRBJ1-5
ASSFQLNQPQH
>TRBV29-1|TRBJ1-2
SVGQGEYYGYT
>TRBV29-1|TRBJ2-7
SVLDRAREQY
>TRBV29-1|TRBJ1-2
SVPQKNYGYT
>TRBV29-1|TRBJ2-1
SAVDRGRINEQF
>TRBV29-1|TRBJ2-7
SVVGQGGYEQY
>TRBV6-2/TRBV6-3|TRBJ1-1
ASSYTNDRGTEAF
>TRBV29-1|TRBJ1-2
SVEDPFGHPRVDYGYT
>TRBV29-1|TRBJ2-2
SATGTGGTGELF
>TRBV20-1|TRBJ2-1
SAVTSGNYNEQF
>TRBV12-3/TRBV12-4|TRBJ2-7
ASSWTGDEQY
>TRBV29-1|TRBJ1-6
SVRVNSYNSPLH
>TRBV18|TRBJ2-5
ASSPLTGIGETQY
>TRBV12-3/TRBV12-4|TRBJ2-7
ASSRAEGQY
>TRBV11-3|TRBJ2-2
ASSWSGRGNTGELF
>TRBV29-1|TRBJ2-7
SVGGTEGDEQY
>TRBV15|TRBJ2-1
ATSREGGKYNEQF
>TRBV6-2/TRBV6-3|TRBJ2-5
ASSYPRETQY
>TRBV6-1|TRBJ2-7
ASRAEGYEQY